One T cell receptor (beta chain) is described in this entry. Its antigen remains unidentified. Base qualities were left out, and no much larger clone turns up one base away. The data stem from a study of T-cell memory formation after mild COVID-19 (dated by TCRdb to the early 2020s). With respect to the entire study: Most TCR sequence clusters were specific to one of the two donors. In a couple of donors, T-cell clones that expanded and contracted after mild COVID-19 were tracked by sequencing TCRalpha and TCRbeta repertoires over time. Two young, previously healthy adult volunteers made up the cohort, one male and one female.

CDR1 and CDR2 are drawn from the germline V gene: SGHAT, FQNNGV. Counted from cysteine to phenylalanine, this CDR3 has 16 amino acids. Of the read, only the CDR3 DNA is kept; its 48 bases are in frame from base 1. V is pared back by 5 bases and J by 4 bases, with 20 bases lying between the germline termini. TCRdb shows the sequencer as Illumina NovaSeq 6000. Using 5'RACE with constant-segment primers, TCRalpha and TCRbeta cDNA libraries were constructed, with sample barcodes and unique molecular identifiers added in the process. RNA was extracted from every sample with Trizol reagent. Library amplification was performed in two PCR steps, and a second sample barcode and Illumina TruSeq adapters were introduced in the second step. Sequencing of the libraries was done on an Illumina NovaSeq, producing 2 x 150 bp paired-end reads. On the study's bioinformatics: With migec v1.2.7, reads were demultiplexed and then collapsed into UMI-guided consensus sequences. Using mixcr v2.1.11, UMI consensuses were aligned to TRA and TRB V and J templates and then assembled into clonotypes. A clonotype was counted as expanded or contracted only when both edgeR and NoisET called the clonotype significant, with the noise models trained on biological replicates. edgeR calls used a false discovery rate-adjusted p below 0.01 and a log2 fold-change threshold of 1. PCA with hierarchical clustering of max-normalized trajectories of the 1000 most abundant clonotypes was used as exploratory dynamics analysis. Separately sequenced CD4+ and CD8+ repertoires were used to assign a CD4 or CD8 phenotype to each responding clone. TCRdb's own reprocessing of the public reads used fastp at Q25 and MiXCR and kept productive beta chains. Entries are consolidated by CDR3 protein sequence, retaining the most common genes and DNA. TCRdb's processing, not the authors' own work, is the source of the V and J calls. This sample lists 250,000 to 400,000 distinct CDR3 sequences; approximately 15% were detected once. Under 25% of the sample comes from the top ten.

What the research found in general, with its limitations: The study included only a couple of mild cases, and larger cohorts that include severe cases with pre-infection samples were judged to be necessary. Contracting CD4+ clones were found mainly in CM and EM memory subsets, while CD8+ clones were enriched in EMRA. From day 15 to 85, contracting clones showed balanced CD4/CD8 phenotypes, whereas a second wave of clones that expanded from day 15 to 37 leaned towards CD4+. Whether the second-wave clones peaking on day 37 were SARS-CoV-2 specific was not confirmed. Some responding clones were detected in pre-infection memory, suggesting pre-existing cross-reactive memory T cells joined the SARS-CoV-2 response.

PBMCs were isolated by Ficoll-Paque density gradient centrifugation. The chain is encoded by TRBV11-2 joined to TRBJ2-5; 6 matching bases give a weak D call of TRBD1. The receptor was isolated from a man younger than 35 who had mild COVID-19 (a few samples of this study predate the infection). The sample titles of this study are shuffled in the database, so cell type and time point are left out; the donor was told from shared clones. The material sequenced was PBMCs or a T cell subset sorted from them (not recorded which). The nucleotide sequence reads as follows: TGTGCCAGCAGCCGACGTGGACAGAACAGAGCAGAGACCCAGTACTTC. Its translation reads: CASSRRGQNRAETQYF.